This T cell receptor (beta chain) was found in a study of shared clonotypes between healthy human individuals. Study-level background: Each donor had three CD4 naive, three CD4 memory, two CD8 naive and one CD8 memory plate. Study-wide points: Generation of non-shared clonotypes was less probable than generation of clonotypes shared by all four donors. Roughly 5% of naive CD4 clonotypes were common to a handful of donors.

The CDR3 contains 14 residues. The germline gives CDR1 MNHEY, CDR2 SMNVEV (reference sequence). V was shortened by 3 bases and J by 2 bases, with 9 bases between the two germline ends. As for this clone: Its matching antigen is unknown.

The DNA input per sorted-subset replicate PCR was roughly 210 ng, corresponding to 32,000 or so T cell genomes. The data were produced by immunoSEQ multiplex PCR, yet TCRdb's version contains in-frame clones alone and is incomplete. The repertoire consists of approximately 1.5 million clones, with about 98.5% occurring once and the leading ten covering roughly 0.35%. The rearrangement links TRBV27 to TRBJ2-3; D is possibly TRBD2 (5 bases). This receptor was identified in a man aged 25-40 years in good health. Sequencing was carried out using naive CD4+ T cells sorted from blood. Regarding subset: CD45RA+ positively selected. The chain's CDR3 is CASSFGSFTDTQYF. The CDR3, as DNA: TGTGCCAGCAGTTTTGGGAGTTTCACAGATACGCAGTATTTT.